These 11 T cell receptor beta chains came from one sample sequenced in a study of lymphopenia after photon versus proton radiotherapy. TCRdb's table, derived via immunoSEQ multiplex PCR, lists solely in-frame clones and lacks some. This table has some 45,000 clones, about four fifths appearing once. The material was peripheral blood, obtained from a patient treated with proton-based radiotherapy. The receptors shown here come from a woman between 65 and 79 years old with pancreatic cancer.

The CDR3 is CASSLVKGQQETQYF. In DNA form, the CDR3 reads TGTGCCAGCAGCTTAGTTAAGGGGCAGCAAGAGACCCAGTACTTC. The genes are TRBV7-2 and TRBJ2-5, with D possibly TRBD1 on 5 matching bases. The germline gives CDR1 SGHTA, CDR2 FQGNSA. The CDR3 has 15 amino acids. The ends were cut back, 1 base at V and 2 bases at J, with 11 bases in the middle. The whole variable domain, filled in from reference TRBV7-2 and TRBJ2-5, reads GAGVSQSPSNKVTEKGKDVELRCDPISGHTALYWYRQSLGQGLEFLIYFQGNSAPDKSGLPSDRFSAERTGGSVSTLTIQRTQQEDSAVYLCASSLVKGQQETQYFGPGTRLLVL.

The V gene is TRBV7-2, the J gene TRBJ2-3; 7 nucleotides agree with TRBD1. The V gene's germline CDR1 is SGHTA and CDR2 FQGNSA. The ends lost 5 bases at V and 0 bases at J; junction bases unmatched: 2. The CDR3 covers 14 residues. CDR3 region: CASSNRGSTDTQYF. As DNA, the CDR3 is TGTGCCAGCAGCAACAGGGGAAGCACAGATACGCAGTATTTT.

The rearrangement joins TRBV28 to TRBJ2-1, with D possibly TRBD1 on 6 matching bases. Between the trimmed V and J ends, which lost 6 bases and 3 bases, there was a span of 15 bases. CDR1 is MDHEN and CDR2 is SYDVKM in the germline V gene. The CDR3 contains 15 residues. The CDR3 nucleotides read TGTGCCAGCAGGTTTAGGGGGAACCGCTACAATGAGCAGTTCTTC. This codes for CASRFRGNRYNEQFF.

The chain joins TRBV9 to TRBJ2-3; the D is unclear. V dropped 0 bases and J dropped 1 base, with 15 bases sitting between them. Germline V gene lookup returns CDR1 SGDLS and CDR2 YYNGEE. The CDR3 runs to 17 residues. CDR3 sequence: CASSVATTPYGTDTQYF. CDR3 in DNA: TGTGCCAGCAGCGTAGCCACGACGCCCTACGGCACAGATACGCAGTATTTT.

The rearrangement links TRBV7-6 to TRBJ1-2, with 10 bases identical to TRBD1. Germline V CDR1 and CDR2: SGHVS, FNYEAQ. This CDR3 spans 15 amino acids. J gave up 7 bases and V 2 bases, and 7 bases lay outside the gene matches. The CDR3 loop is CASSLRETGGSGYTF. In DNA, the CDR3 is TGTGCCAGCAGCTTAAGGGAGACAGGGGGCTCTGGCTACACCTTC.

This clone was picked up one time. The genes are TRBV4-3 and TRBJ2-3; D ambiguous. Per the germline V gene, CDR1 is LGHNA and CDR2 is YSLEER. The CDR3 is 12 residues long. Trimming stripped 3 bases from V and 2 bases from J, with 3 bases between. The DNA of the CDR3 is TGCGCCAGCAGCCAGACCACAGATACGCAGTATTTT. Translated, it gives CASSQTTDTQYF.

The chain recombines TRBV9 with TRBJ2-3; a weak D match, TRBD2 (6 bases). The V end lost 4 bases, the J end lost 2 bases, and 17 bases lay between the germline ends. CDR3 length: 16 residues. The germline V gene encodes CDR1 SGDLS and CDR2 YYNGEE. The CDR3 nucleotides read TGTGCCAGCAGCCCCCTCATTAGCGGAAACACAGATACGCAGTATTTT. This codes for CASSPLISGNTDTQYF.

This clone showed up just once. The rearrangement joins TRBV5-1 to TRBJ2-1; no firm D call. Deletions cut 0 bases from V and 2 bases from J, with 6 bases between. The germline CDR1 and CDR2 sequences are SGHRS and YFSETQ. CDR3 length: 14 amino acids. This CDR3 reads CASSLEQPYNEQFF. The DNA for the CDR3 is TGCGCCAGCAGCTTGGAACAGCCCTACAATGAGCAGTTCTTC.

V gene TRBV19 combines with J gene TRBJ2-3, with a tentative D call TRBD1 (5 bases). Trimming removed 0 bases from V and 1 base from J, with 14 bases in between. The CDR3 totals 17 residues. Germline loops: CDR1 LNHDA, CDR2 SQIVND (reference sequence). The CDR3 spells CASSIEKGAPGTDTQYF. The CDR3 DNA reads TGTGCCAGTAGTATAGAGAAAGGGGCCCCAGGCACAGATACGCAGTATTTT.

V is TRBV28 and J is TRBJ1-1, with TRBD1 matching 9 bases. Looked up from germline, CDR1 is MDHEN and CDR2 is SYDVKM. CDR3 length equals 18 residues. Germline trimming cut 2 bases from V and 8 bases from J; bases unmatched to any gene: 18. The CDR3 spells CASSLAAKAKDRGVEAFF. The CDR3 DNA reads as TGTGCCAGCAGTTTAGCGGCCAAGGCAAAGGACAGGGGTGTAGAAGCTTTCTTT.

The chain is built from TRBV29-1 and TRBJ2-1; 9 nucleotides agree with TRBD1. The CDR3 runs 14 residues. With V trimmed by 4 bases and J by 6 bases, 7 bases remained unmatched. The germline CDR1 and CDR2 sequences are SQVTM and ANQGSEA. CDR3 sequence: CSVGGTGFSNEQFF. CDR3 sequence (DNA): TGCAGCGTTGGGGGGACAGGGTTCTCCAATGAGCAGTTCTTC.